Below, 27 T cell receptor beta chains from the same sample are listed, as sequenced in a study of blood T cell repertoires in COVID-19. Assay: immunoSEQ multiplex PCR; the TCRdb copy retains only in-frame clones and omits some. The top ten clones hold over 15% of a sample with 130,000 or so clones, about four fifths of them seen once. Sequenced material: peripheral blood. Receptor source: a man older than 75 with acute or convalescent COVID-19.

V and J are TRBV9 and TRBJ1-2; 7 nucleotides line up with TRBD1. CDR3 length: 16 amino acids. Germline CDR1 reads SGDLS; CDR2 reads YYNGEE. Germline trimming cut 4 bases from V and 4 bases from J; bases unmatched to any gene: 13. CDR3 DNA sequence: TGTGCCAGCAGCCTTGCCGGGACAGCCCCGTCCTATGGCTACACCTTC. Encoded protein: CASSLAGTAPSYGYTF.

This chain links TRBV5-1 with TRBJ1-4; 8 nucleotides agree with TRBD1. The germline gives CDR1 SGHRS, CDR2 YFSETQ. V shed 4 bases, J shed 6 bases, and the junction held 14 bases outside the gene matches. This CDR3 has 17 residues. The CDR3 region is CASSRGQGGGLDEKLFF. In DNA form, the CDR3 reads TGCGCCAGCAGCAGAGGACAGGGTGGGGGTCTAGATGAAAAACTGTTTTTT. Using reference TRBV5-1 and TRBJ1-4 for the parts outside the CDR3, the full variable domain is KAGVTQTPRYLIKTRGQQVTLSCSPISGHRSVSWYQQTPGQGLQFLFEYFSETQRNKGNFPGRFSGRQFSNSRSEMNVSTLELGDSALYLCASSRGQGGGLDEKLFFGSGTQLSVL.

The chain has TRBV10-3 and TRBJ2-7; D is unclear. Germline CDR1 ENHRY, CDR2 SYGVKD. Deletions cut 0 bases from V and 2 bases from J, with 11 bases between. CDR3 length equals 15 residues. The DNA of the CDR3 is TGTGCCATCAGTGAGTCGTCCCTTAGAACCTACGAGCAGTACTTC. Protein: CAISESSLRTYEQYF.

The chain couples TRBV3-1 (or the pseudogene TRBV3-2) to TRBJ2-7; D uncertain. The germline CDR1 and CDR2 sequences are LGHDT and YNNKEL (reference sequence). The CDR3 spans 14 residues. V shed 1 base and J shed 5 bases, with 12 bases lying between them. CDR3: CASSQVGRLNEQYF. CDR3 coding DNA: TGTGCCAGCAGCCAAGTCGGCAGGTTAAACGAGCAGTACTTC.

The chain carries TRBV5-6 and TRBJ1-5; 12 bases align to TRBD1. The V gene end was trimmed by 4 bases and the J gene end by 1 base; junction bases not matched to a gene: 12. Per the germline V gene, CDR1 is SGHDT and CDR2 is YYEEEE. The CDR3 has 19 residues. The CDR3 DNA follows: TGTGCCAGCAGCCGGTTAGGGGACAGGGGGCCTCTGAGCAATCAGCCCCAGCATTTT. Translated, it gives CASSRLGDRGPLSNQPQHF.

In this sample, this clone turned up a few times. V gene TRBV6-5 combines with J gene TRBJ1-2; D not certain. This CDR3 contains 13 residues. The germline CDR1 and CDR2 sequences are MNHEY and SVGAGI. The V and J ends lost 4 bases and 4 bases respectively, with 10 bases between them. CDR3 protein: CASSFPRSYGYTF. CDR3 nucleotides: TGTGCCAGCAGTTTCCCCAGAAGCTATGGCTACACCTTC.

The rearrangement uses TRBV6-6 and TRBJ2-6; a weak D match, TRBD2 (5 bases). CDR1 MNHNY and CDR2 SVGAGI come from the germline V gene (reference sequence). The CDR3 totals 17 residues. V dropped 5 bases and J dropped 4 bases, with 18 bases sitting between them. In DNA, the CDR3 is TGTGCCAGCAGTCCCAGGACTGGAAACCGAGGGGCCAACGTCCTGACTTTC. Translating gives CASSPRTGNRGANVLTF.

This chain links TRBV7-9 with TRBJ1-2; possibly TRBD1 for D (5 bases). CDR1 and CDR2 (germline): SEHNR, FQNEAQ (reference sequence). CDR3 length equals 14 residues. Trimming cost V 5 bases and J 4 bases, with 14 bases left between them. CDR3 amino acids: CASSRGTAGYGYTF. The CDR3 coding sequence is TGTGCCAGCAGCCGCGGGACGGCAGGCTATGGCTACACCTTC.

The V and J genes are TRBV12-3 or TRBV12-4 and TRBJ2-5; D not certain. V gave up 6 bases and J gave up 4 bases, with 12 bases separating them. The CDR3 has 13 amino acids. CDR3 sequence: CASSLLSGETQYF. CDR3 nucleotides: TGTGCCAGCAGCCTCCTCTCGGGAGAGACCCAGTACTTC.

CDR3 bases: TGTGCCAGTAGTTGGGCTAGCGGGGGGGCAGATACGCAGTATTTT. Residues: CASSWASGGADTQYF. The V call is TRBV19, the J call TRBJ2-3; 12 bases match TRBD2. The CDR3 is made up of 15 amino acids. With V trimmed by 5 bases and J by 4 bases, 4 bases remained unmatched. The germline V gene encodes CDR1 LNHDA and CDR2 SQIVND (reference sequence). Full variable domain (outside the CDR3, taken from reference TRBV19 and TRBJ2-3): DGGITQSPKYLFRKEGQNVTLSCEQNLNHDAMYWYRQDPGQGLRLIYYSQIVNDFQKGDIAEGYSVSREKKESFPLTVTSAQKNPTAFYLCASSWASGGADTQYFGPGTRLTVL.

This clone was seen only a few times. This same CDR3 is encoded by further DNA sequences in the sample. The chain recombines TRBV3-1 (or the pseudogene TRBV3-2) with TRBJ2-3; TRBD2 aligns across 10 bases. CDR3 length: 16 amino acids. The V segment lost 0 bases and the J segment 1 base; nucleotides outside the gene matches: 1. Germline-derived CDR1 and CDR2 are LGHDT and YNNKEL (reference sequence). The CDR3 protein is CASSQDTSGGTDTQYF. CDR3 nucleotides: TGTGCCAGCAGCCAAGACACTAGCGGGGGCACAGATACGCAGTATTTT.

To note about this clone: The same CDR3 also results from other DNA sequences found in this sample. This chain uses TRBV5-6 with TRBJ1-2; D may be TRBD1 (5 bases). V shed 0 bases and J shed 1 base, with 7 bases lying between them. The CDR3 has 14 amino acids. The germline CDR1 and CDR2 sequences are SGHDT and YYEEEE. CDR3 residues: CASSLGQINYGYTF. The DNA of the CDR3 is TGTGCCAGCAGCTTGGGACAGATTAACTATGGCTACACCTTC.

The V and J genes are TRBV14 and TRBJ1-6; D might be TRBD1 (6 bases). CDR1 is SGHDN, CDR2 FVKESK, per germline. The CDR3 has 15 residues. Trimming stripped 0 bases from V and 7 bases from J, with 10 bases between. CDR3 coding DNA: TGTGCCAGCAGCCAAGATAACAGGGCCAATTCACCCCTCCACTTT. Protein product: CASSQDNRANSPLHF.

This chain links TRBV4-3 with TRBJ1-3; D unresolved. The CDR3 contains 15 residues. Germline V gives CDR1 LGHNA, CDR2 YSLEER. Trimming left V 4 bases short and J 1 base short, with 11 bases between. CDR3 DNA: TGCGCCAGCAGCCGCCTTCTCGCGTCTGGAAACACCATATATTTT. Translation: CASSRLLASGNTIYF.

The V call is TRBV11-3, the J call TRBJ2-5; a weak D match, TRBD2 (5 bases). The CDR3 sequence is 13 residues long. V lost 5 bases, J lost 1 base, and 8 bases lay in between. Germline loops: CDR1 SGHNT, CDR2 YENEEA. CDR3 in DNA: TGTGCCAGCAGCATCGGGATCCAAGAGACCCAGTACTTC. Its protein is CASSIGIQETQYF.

This rearrangement joins TRBV10-3 to TRBJ2-1, with 7 bases matching TRBD1. The CDR3 is made up of 16 amino acids. J lost 1 base, V lost 3 bases, and 6 bases had no gene match. Per the germline V gene, CDR1 is ENHRY and CDR2 is SYGVKD. CDR3 sequence reads: CAISEPGTASYNEQFF. CDR3 DNA: TGTGCCATCAGTGAACCAGGGACAGCTTCCTACAATGAGCAGTTCTTC.

This clone was counted a few times. The V and J genes are TRBV5-6 and TRBJ2-2; 12 nucleotides line up with TRBD1. The CDR3 has 16 residues. Per germline, CDR1 SGHDT and CDR2 YYEEEE. V shed 4 bases and J 4 bases; nucleotides not matched to a gene: 5. The CDR3 DNA reads TGTGCCAGCAGCGGGGACAGGGGGCGCACCACCGGGGAGCTGTTTTTT. Protein sequence: CASSGDRGRTTGELFF. The variable domain in full, completed from reference TRBV5-6 and TRBJ2-2, reads DAGVTQSPTHLIKTRGQQVTLRCSPKSGHDTVSWYQQALGQGPQFIFQYYEEEERQRGNFPDRFSGHQFPNYSSELNVNALLLGDSALYLCASSGDRGRTTGELFFGEGSRLTVL.

As to this clone: Other DNA sequences in the same sample also yield this CDR3. The chain has TRBV6-5 and TRBJ1-2; D call uncertain. The CDR3 contains 11 residues. Germline values: CDR1 MNHEY, CDR2 SVGAGI. V lost 7 bases to trimming and J lost 4 bases, with 7 bases between them. The CDR3 is CASTPGYGYTF. Here the CDR3 DNA reads TGTGCCAGCACCCCGGGCTATGGCTACACCTTC.

V is TRBV6-1 and J is TRBJ1-2; D gene ambiguous. The V end was cut by 0 bases, the J end by 5 bases, with 7 bases between. The CDR3 covers 13 residues. Germline CDR1 and CDR2: MNHNS and SASEGT. The CDR3 coding sequence is TGTGCCAGCAGTGAAGCTCCCGGGTATGGCTACACCTTC. Translated: CASSEAPGYGYTF.

In this sample, this clone turned up once. The chain joins TRBV6-1 to TRBJ1-2, with D hard to call. CDR1 and CDR2 (germline): MNHNS, SASEGT. Trimming removed 6 bases from V and 2 bases from J, with 7 bases in between. This CDR3 is built from 12 residues. In DNA, the CDR3 is TGTGCCAGCAGCCCCGGGAACTATGGCTACACCTTC. Translated, it gives CASSPGNYGYTF.

The V and J genes are TRBV4-1 and TRBJ1-1; the D gene is possibly TRBD1 (5 bases). Germline values: CDR1 MGHRA, CDR2 YSYEKL. The germline V and J ends were trimmed by 3 bases and 9 bases, with 14 bases remaining between them. CDR3 size: 13 residues. The CDR3 nucleotides read TGCGCCAGCAGCCAGGCAGGGTTTGTTAAAGCTTTCTTT. Its protein product is CASSQAGFVKAFF.

This clone was detected a few times. The rearrangement joins TRBV7-2 to TRBJ2-4; TRBD2 might be the D (5 bases). The CDR3 extends over 17 amino acids. V lost 5 bases to trimming and J lost 0 bases, with 17 bases between them. Germline V lookup: CDR1 SGHTA, CDR2 FQGNSA. The CDR3 DNA is TGTGCCAGCAGCCTCTCCAGGACTCATTTAGCCAAAAACATTCAGTACTTC. Protein product: CASSLSRTHLAKNIQYF.

The V gene is TRBV5-1, the J gene TRBJ2-7, with D maybe TRBD1 (7 bases). From germline, CDR1 is SGHRS and CDR2 YFSETQ. This CDR3 is 17 amino acids long. With 2 bases removed from V and 1 base from J, the gap between germline ends came to 19 bases. CDR3 protein: CASSLAPGGTGSYEQYF. The CDR3 nucleotides read TGCGCCAGCAGCTTAGCACCAGGGGGGACGGGGTCCTACGAGCAGTACTTC.

The J gene is TRBJ2-2, the V gene TRBV10-3, with TRBD2 matching over 14 bases. V gave up 6 bases and J gave up 5 bases; unmatched junction bases: 2. Germline assignment: CDR1 ENHRY and CDR2 SYGVKD. CDR3 size: 15 residues. The CDR3 here is CAIRTSGGDTGELFF. The CDR3 region has the DNA TGTGCCATCAGGACTAGCGGGGGGGATACCGGGGAGCTGTTTTTT.

This clone was recorded a few times. V usage is TRBV25-1 and J usage is TRBJ1-6, with D perhaps TRBD1 (6 bases). The CDR3 is 14 residues long. The germline CDR1 and CDR2 sequences are MGHDK and SYGVNS. Trimming removed 7 bases at V and 7 bases at J, with 14 bases between. The CDR3 protein is CASTPGHRNSPLHF. DNA of the CDR3: TGTGCCAGCACCCCGGGACACAGGAATTCACCCCTCCACTTT.

The V gene is TRBV9, the J gene TRBJ2-7, with 12 positions matching TRBD2. The CDR3 has 16 residues. CDR1 is SGDLS, CDR2 YYNGEE, per germline. V dropped 0 bases and J dropped 4; count of bases not matched to a gene: 5. CDR3 coding DNA: TGTGCCAGCAGCGTAGGACCTAGCGGGGGGGATTACGAGCAGTACTTC. Its translation: CASSVGPSGGDYEQYF.

The rearrangement links TRBV10-3 to TRBJ1-6; 7 positions match TRBD1. The V segment lost 5 bases and the J segment 10 bases; nucleotides outside the gene matches: 14. The CDR3 runs 16 residues. CDR1 and CDR2 (germline): ENHRY, SYGVKD. The CDR3 sequence is CAISTGQTNSGSPLHF. The CDR3 region has the DNA TGTGCCATCAGTACGGGACAGACAAATTCGGGGTCACCCCTCCACTTT.